The 31 T cell receptor beta chains below were found in one sample sequenced in a study of blood T cell repertoires in COVID-19. Generated by immunoSEQ multiplex PCR, the TCRdb table keeps only in-frame clones and is missing some. Seen here are 200,000 to 250,000 clones, roughly four fifths observed once, and the top ten hold less than 7.5%. The sample was peripheral blood. Receptors were obtained from a woman aged 45 to 65 with acute or convalescent COVID-19.

This clone was recorded once. The rearrangement uses TRBV6-5 and TRBJ2-1, with D unclear. Trimming removed 4 bases at V and 0 bases at J, with 13 bases between. The germline V gene has CDR1 MNHEY and CDR2 SVGAGI. This CDR3 comprises 16 residues. The chain's CDR3 is CASSLSLRSSYNEQFF. As DNA, the CDR3 is TGTGCCAGCAGTTTAAGTCTACGGAGCTCCTACAATGAGCAGTTCTTC.

The chain links TRBV5-1 to TRBJ1-3, with TRBD1 matching 9 bases. CDR1 SGHRS and CDR2 YFSETQ come from the germline V gene. The CDR3 is made up of 17 amino acids. V was pared by 0 bases and J by 3 bases, with 7 bases of the junction left unmatched. The CDR3 is CASSLDGTGHGGNTIYF. For the CDR3, the DNA is TGCGCCAGCAGCTTGGACGGGACAGGGCATGGTGGAAACACCATATATTTT.

This chain joins TRBV28 and TRBJ1-5; D unresolved. Germline loops: CDR1 MDHEN, CDR2 SYDVKM. This CDR3 comprises 12 residues. V lost 4 bases and J lost 5, with 6 bases in between. CDR3 nucleotide sequence: TGTGCCAGCAGTTCTGGCTATCAGCCCCAGCATTTT. Residues: CASSSGYQPQHF.

CDR3: CASSQVVGDTGQPQHF. The CDR3 region has the DNA TGCGCCAGCAGCCAAGTGGTTGGGGACACAGGGCAGCCCCAGCATTTT. The V call is TRBV4-1, the J call TRBJ1-5; D possibly corresponds to TRBD1 (6 bases). This CDR3 has 16 amino acids. The germline V gene encodes CDR1 MGHRA and CDR2 YSYEKL. Trimming shortened V by 1 base and J by 7 bases, and 17 bases separated the two germline ends.

The chain recombines TRBV4-3 with TRBJ1-4, with D possibly matching TRBD1 (5 bases). V lost 4 bases, J lost 8 bases, and 14 bases lay in between. This CDR3 region has 14 residues. Germline assignment: CDR1 LGHNA and CDR2 YSLEER. This chain's CDR3 is CASSPLGDGEKLFF. Here the CDR3 DNA reads TGCGCCAGCAGCCCCTTAGGGGATGGGGAAAAACTGTTTTTT.

This chain connects TRBV11-3 to TRBJ2-3, with 7 bases identical to TRBD2. There are 14 residues in the CDR3. Germline V lookup: CDR1 SGHNT, CDR2 YENEEA. V dropped 3 bases and J dropped 4; count of bases not matched to a gene: 4. DNA of the CDR3: TGTGCCAGCAGCTTTAGCGGGTCGCCAGATACGCAGTATTTT. Its translation: CASSFSGSPDTQYF.

The gene calls are TRBV3-1 (or the pseudogene TRBV3-2) and TRBJ1-5; a possible D gene is TRBD1 (6 bases). This CDR3 comprises 18 residues. Trimming cost V 2 bases and J 2 bases, with 19 bases left between them. Germline lookup yields CDR1 LGHDT and CDR2 YNNKEL (reference sequence). The CDR3 region is CASSQSWGGEIGNQPQHF. CDR3 bases: TGTGCCAGCAGCCAATCATGGGGGGGCGAAATTGGCAATCAGCCCCAGCATTTT.

This clone appeared once. The chain combines TRBV4-3 with TRBJ1-4; TRBD1 matches 9 bases. Trimming removed 1 base from V and 7 bases from J; junction bases left unmatched: 4. The CDR3 extends over 15 amino acids. Germline loops: CDR1 LGHNA, CDR2 YSLEER. CDR3 amino acids: CASSQVQGAGEKLFF. CDR3 in DNA: TGCGCCAGCAGCCAAGTACAGGGGGCGGGTGAAAAACTGTTTTTT.

The chain is built from TRBV29-1 and TRBJ1-4, with D possibly TRBD1 on 5 matching bases. Germline V gene data show CDR1 as SQVTM and CDR2 as ANQGSEA. V lost 7 bases and J 8 bases, leaving 14 bases between the germline ends. The CDR3 consists of 12 residues. As DNA, the CDR3 is TGCAGCGCTGGCCGTGGGGGGGAAAAACTGTTTTTT. Amino acids: CSAGRGGEKLFF.

The chain couples TRBV18 to TRBJ1-4, with 10 bases that match TRBD1. Germline CDR1 KGHSH, CDR2 LQKENI. The CDR3 covers 14 residues. V lost 3 bases, J lost 5 bases, and 0 bases stayed unmatched. The CDR3 sequence: CASSPGQGNEKLFF. The DNA for the CDR3 is TGTGCCAGCTCACCGGGACAGGGGAATGAAAAACTGTTTTTT.

For this clone: This same CDR3 is encoded by further DNA sequences in the sample. This chain connects TRBV18 to TRBJ1-5; 8 bases map to TRBD1. The CDR3 consists of 14 residues. With V trimmed by 3 bases and J by 3 bases, 1 base remained unmatched. The V gene's germline CDR1 is KGHSH and CDR2 LQKENI. CDR3 residues: CASSPTGDNQPQHF. DNA of the CDR3: TGTGCCAGCTCACCGACAGGGGACAATCAGCCCCAGCATTTT.

This chain joins TRBV5-6 and TRBJ2-1; maybe TRBD2 (7 bases). CDR1 is SGHDT and CDR2 is YYEEEE in the germline V gene. This CDR3 comprises 17 residues. Trimming cost V 3 bases and J 8 bases, with 24 bases left between them. CDR3 sequence: CASSWEGGQGLADEQFF. The CDR3 nucleotides read TGTGCCAGCAGCTGGGAGGGCGGTCAGGGGCTAGCCGATGAGCAGTTCTTC.

The CDR3 sequence: CATSDSGPANTGELFF. The CDR3 bases are TGTGCCACCAGTGATTCAGGGCCGGCGAACACCGGGGAGCTGTTTTTT. This sequence joins TRBV24-1 and TRBJ2-2; D is possibly TRBD1 (5 bases). V lost 2 bases, J lost 0 bases, and 9 bases lay in between. The CDR3 contains 16 residues. Germline-derived CDR1 and CDR2 are KGHDR and SFDVKD.

V gene TRBV6-5 combines with J gene TRBJ2-2, with 8 bases fitting TRBD1. Germline trimming cut 10 bases from V and 1 base from J; bases unmatched to any gene: 8. Germline CDR1 is MNHEY and CDR2 is SVGAGI. There are 15 residues in the CDR3. For the CDR3, the DNA is TGTGCCACCACCAAGGACAGGGTGAACACCGGGGAGCTGTTTTTT. Encoded protein: CATTKDRVNTGELFF.

As DNA, the CDR3 is TGCGCCAGCAGCCAAGAGGGGCCCCGGCCCTACAATGAGCAGTTCTTC. Translation gives CASSQEGPRPYNEQFF. This rearrangement joins TRBV4-1 to TRBJ2-1, with D possibly being TRBD1 (5 bases). V lost 0 bases to trimming and J lost 2 bases, with 11 bases between them. The CDR3 runs to 16 residues. Germline values: CDR1 MGHRA, CDR2 YSYEKL.

This clone was observed a few times. The chain carries TRBV14 and TRBJ1-1; 7 bases align to TRBD1. Germline assignment: CDR1 SGHDN and CDR2 FVKESK. With V trimmed by 6 bases and J by 1 base, 8 bases remained unmatched. The CDR3 covers 15 residues. CDR3 DNA: TGTGCCAGCAGTATGAGACAGGGCTGGAACACTGAAGCTTTCTTT. Encoded protein: CASSMRQGWNTEAFF.

The V gene is TRBV6-5, the J gene TRBJ1-5; D unresolved. This CDR3 is built from 11 residues. Germline V gene sequence: CDR1 MNHEY, CDR2 SVGAGI. The germline V and J ends were trimmed by 5 bases and 7 bases, with 6 bases remaining between them. The CDR3 DNA follows: TGTGCCAGCAGTACACAGCAGCCCCAGCATTTT. As protein: CASSTQQPQHF.

The chain joins TRBV7-2 to TRBJ2-7; D may be TRBD2 (7 bases). The ends were cut back, 1 base at V and 4 bases at J, with 14 bases in the middle. CDR1 and CDR2 (germline): SGHTA, FQGNSA. The CDR3 has 15 amino acids. The CDR3 coding sequence is TGTGCCAGCAGCTTAGTGGGGGGGCGCTTGTACGAGCAGTACTTC. Its protein product is CASSLVGGRLYEQYF.

The chain uses TRBV6-6 and TRBJ2-3, with D possibly TRBD2 on 7 matching bases. CDR1 is MNHNY, CDR2 SVGAGI, per germline (reference sequence). The CDR3 sequence is 15 residues long. V was trimmed by 5 bases and J by 2 bases, leaving 14 bases between them. The CDR3 region has the DNA TGTGCCAGCAGTGCACCCCGGGGGGCCACAGATACGCAGTATTTT. It specifies CASSAPRGATDTQYF.

This sequence joins TRBV5-6 and TRBJ2-3; no firm D call. From germline, CDR1 is SGHDT and CDR2 YYEEEE. Between the trimmed V and J ends, which lost 1 base and 4 bases, there was a span of 10 bases. The CDR3 loop spans 14 amino acids. As DNA, the CDR3 is TGTGCCAGCAGCTTGATCCCTAATTCAGATACGCAGTATTTT. This codes for CASSLIPNSDTQYF. The full variable domain, rest sourced from reference TRBV5-6 and TRBJ2-3, is DAGVTQSPTHLIKTRGQQVTLRCSPKSGHDTVSWYQQALGQGPQFIFQYYEEEERQRGNFPDRFSGHQFPNYSSELNVNALLLGDSALYLCASSLIPNSDTQYFGPGTRLTVL.

CDR3 sequence: CASSPSGSGRRETQYF. Here the CDR3 DNA reads TGCGCCAGCAGCCCGTCGGGGAGCGGGAGGAGAGAGACCCAGTACTTC. The V call is TRBV5-1, the J call TRBJ2-5, with 9 positions matching TRBD2. V trimming: 4 bases; J trimming: 4 bases; junction bases outside the gene matches: 11. CDR3 size: 16 residues. Germline V gene sequence: CDR1 SGHRS, CDR2 YFSETQ. Full variable domain (outside the CDR3, taken from reference TRBV5-1 and TRBJ2-5): KAGVTQTPRYLIKTRGQQVTLSCSPISGHRSVSWYQQTPGQGLQFLFEYFSETQRNKGNFPGRFSGRQFSNSRSEMNVSTLELGDSALYLCASSPSGSGRRETQYFGPGTRLLVL.

This clone was counted a few times. This chain connects TRBV19 to TRBJ2-2; tentative D call: TRBD1 (5 bases). The V gene's germline CDR1 is LNHDA and CDR2 SQIVND (reference sequence). Trimming shortened V by 7 bases and J by 5 bases, and 11 bases separated the two germline ends. CDR3 size: 13 residues. The CDR3 region has the DNA TGTGCCAGTAATAGGGGTCAGACCGGGGAGCTGTTTTTT. This translates into CASNRGQTGELFF.

In this sample, this clone turned up once. For the CDR3, the DNA is TGTGCCAGCAGCTTGGCCGGAGACTCCTACGAGCAGTACTTC. It codes for CASSLAGDSYEQYF. The V call is TRBV5-5, the J call TRBJ2-7, with D unclear. Germline CDR1 is SGHKS and CDR2 is YYEKEE (reference sequence). This CDR3 is built from 14 residues. Trimming took 0 bases from V and 0 from J, leaving 7 bases between them.

In its sample, this clone was seen a few times. The chain has TRBV9 and TRBJ1-3; D may be TRBD1 (5 bases). Germline V gene lookup returns CDR1 SGDLS and CDR2 YYNGEE. This CDR3 region has 14 residues. V lost 4 bases and J 1 base, leaving 9 bases between the germline ends. CDR3 sequence: CASSSRTSGNTIYF. The DNA of the CDR3 is TGTGCCAGCAGCAGCCGGACATCTGGAAACACCATATATTTT.

This clone has more than one count but fewer than ten. The J gene is TRBJ2-1, the V gene TRBV10-2, with TRBD2 matching 11 bases. Per the germline V gene, CDR1 is WSHSY and CDR2 is SAAADI. Trimming took 7 bases from V and 4 from J; bases not matched to a gene: 6. The CDR3 extends over 15 amino acids. CDR3 amino acids: CASTVLAGEYNEQFF. The CDR3 DNA is TGCGCCAGCACTGTACTAGCGGGGGAGTACAATGAGCAGTTCTTC.

This chain uses TRBV19 with TRBJ1-1; possibly TRBD1 for D (6 bases). The CDR3 sequence is 16 residues long. Trimming took 8 bases from V and 4 from J, leaving 23 bases between them. Germline V lookup: CDR1 LNHDA, CDR2 SQIVND (reference sequence). DNA for the CDR3: TGTGCCAGTCAACGTCAGGGGCCGGTGGGGATCACTGAAGCTTTCTTT. Its protein product is CASQRQGPVGITEAFF.

The gene calls are TRBV19 and TRBJ2-1; D may be TRBD2 (7 bases). Trimming pared 1 base from V and 4 bases from J, leaving 14 bases between. Germline CDR1 reads LNHDA; CDR2 reads SQIVND (reference sequence). The CDR3 covers 16 residues. The CDR3 spells CASSIVGGGPYNEQFF. As DNA, the CDR3 is TGTGCCAGTAGTATAGTAGGGGGGGGGCCTTACAATGAGCAGTTCTTC.

The rearrangement joins TRBV6-6 to TRBJ1-2, with D maybe TRBD1 (6 bases). V was clipped by 0 bases and J by 3 bases, with 14 bases between them. The CDR3 is 16 amino acids. The V gene's germline CDR1 is MNHNY and CDR2 SVGAGI (reference sequence). The CDR3 region has the DNA TGTGCCAGCAGTTACTCCGGGGAACAGGGAGACTATGGCTACACCTTC. Residues: CASSYSGEQGDYGYTF.

V usage is TRBV19 and J usage is TRBJ1-6; D is perhaps TRBD1 (6 bases). The CDR3 covers 18 residues. Germline CDR1 and CDR2: LNHDA and SQIVND (reference sequence). The V end was cut by 6 bases, the J end by 7 bases, with 25 bases between. This CDR3 reads CASRITPLAGARNSPLHF. The CDR3 DNA reads TGTGCCAGTAGGATTACCCCCCTGGCGGGGGCGCGGAATTCACCCCTCCACTTT.

V is TRBV5-1 and J is TRBJ2-1, with TRBD2 identical over 11 bases. There are 17 residues in the CDR3. The junction had 7 bases not matched to a gene; V was cut back by 2 bases and J by 3 bases. Germline V gene lookup returns CDR1 SGHRS and CDR2 YFSETQ. CDR3 sequence reads: CASSLGLAGGNYNEQFF. In nucleotides, the CDR3 is TGCGCCAGCAGCTTAGGGCTAGCGGGAGGAAACTACAATGAGCAGTTCTTC. The whole variable domain, remainder taken from reference TRBV5-1 and TRBJ2-1, is KAGVTQTPRYLIKTRGQQVTLSCSPISGHRSVSWYQQTPGQGLQFLFEYFSETQRNKGNFPGRFSGRQFSNSRSEMNVSTLELGDSALYLCASSLGLAGGNYNEQFFGPGTRLTVL.

The chain recombines TRBV2 with TRBJ1-2, with D possibly matching TRBD1 (5 bases). The CDR3 sequence is 13 residues long. Per germline, CDR1 SNHLY and CDR2 FYNNEI. Trimming pared 3 bases from V and 6 bases from J, leaving 11 bases between. In DNA form, the CDR3 reads TGTGCCAGCAGTGAGGGCAGGGATGATGGCTACACCTTC. It specifies CASSEGRDDGYTF.